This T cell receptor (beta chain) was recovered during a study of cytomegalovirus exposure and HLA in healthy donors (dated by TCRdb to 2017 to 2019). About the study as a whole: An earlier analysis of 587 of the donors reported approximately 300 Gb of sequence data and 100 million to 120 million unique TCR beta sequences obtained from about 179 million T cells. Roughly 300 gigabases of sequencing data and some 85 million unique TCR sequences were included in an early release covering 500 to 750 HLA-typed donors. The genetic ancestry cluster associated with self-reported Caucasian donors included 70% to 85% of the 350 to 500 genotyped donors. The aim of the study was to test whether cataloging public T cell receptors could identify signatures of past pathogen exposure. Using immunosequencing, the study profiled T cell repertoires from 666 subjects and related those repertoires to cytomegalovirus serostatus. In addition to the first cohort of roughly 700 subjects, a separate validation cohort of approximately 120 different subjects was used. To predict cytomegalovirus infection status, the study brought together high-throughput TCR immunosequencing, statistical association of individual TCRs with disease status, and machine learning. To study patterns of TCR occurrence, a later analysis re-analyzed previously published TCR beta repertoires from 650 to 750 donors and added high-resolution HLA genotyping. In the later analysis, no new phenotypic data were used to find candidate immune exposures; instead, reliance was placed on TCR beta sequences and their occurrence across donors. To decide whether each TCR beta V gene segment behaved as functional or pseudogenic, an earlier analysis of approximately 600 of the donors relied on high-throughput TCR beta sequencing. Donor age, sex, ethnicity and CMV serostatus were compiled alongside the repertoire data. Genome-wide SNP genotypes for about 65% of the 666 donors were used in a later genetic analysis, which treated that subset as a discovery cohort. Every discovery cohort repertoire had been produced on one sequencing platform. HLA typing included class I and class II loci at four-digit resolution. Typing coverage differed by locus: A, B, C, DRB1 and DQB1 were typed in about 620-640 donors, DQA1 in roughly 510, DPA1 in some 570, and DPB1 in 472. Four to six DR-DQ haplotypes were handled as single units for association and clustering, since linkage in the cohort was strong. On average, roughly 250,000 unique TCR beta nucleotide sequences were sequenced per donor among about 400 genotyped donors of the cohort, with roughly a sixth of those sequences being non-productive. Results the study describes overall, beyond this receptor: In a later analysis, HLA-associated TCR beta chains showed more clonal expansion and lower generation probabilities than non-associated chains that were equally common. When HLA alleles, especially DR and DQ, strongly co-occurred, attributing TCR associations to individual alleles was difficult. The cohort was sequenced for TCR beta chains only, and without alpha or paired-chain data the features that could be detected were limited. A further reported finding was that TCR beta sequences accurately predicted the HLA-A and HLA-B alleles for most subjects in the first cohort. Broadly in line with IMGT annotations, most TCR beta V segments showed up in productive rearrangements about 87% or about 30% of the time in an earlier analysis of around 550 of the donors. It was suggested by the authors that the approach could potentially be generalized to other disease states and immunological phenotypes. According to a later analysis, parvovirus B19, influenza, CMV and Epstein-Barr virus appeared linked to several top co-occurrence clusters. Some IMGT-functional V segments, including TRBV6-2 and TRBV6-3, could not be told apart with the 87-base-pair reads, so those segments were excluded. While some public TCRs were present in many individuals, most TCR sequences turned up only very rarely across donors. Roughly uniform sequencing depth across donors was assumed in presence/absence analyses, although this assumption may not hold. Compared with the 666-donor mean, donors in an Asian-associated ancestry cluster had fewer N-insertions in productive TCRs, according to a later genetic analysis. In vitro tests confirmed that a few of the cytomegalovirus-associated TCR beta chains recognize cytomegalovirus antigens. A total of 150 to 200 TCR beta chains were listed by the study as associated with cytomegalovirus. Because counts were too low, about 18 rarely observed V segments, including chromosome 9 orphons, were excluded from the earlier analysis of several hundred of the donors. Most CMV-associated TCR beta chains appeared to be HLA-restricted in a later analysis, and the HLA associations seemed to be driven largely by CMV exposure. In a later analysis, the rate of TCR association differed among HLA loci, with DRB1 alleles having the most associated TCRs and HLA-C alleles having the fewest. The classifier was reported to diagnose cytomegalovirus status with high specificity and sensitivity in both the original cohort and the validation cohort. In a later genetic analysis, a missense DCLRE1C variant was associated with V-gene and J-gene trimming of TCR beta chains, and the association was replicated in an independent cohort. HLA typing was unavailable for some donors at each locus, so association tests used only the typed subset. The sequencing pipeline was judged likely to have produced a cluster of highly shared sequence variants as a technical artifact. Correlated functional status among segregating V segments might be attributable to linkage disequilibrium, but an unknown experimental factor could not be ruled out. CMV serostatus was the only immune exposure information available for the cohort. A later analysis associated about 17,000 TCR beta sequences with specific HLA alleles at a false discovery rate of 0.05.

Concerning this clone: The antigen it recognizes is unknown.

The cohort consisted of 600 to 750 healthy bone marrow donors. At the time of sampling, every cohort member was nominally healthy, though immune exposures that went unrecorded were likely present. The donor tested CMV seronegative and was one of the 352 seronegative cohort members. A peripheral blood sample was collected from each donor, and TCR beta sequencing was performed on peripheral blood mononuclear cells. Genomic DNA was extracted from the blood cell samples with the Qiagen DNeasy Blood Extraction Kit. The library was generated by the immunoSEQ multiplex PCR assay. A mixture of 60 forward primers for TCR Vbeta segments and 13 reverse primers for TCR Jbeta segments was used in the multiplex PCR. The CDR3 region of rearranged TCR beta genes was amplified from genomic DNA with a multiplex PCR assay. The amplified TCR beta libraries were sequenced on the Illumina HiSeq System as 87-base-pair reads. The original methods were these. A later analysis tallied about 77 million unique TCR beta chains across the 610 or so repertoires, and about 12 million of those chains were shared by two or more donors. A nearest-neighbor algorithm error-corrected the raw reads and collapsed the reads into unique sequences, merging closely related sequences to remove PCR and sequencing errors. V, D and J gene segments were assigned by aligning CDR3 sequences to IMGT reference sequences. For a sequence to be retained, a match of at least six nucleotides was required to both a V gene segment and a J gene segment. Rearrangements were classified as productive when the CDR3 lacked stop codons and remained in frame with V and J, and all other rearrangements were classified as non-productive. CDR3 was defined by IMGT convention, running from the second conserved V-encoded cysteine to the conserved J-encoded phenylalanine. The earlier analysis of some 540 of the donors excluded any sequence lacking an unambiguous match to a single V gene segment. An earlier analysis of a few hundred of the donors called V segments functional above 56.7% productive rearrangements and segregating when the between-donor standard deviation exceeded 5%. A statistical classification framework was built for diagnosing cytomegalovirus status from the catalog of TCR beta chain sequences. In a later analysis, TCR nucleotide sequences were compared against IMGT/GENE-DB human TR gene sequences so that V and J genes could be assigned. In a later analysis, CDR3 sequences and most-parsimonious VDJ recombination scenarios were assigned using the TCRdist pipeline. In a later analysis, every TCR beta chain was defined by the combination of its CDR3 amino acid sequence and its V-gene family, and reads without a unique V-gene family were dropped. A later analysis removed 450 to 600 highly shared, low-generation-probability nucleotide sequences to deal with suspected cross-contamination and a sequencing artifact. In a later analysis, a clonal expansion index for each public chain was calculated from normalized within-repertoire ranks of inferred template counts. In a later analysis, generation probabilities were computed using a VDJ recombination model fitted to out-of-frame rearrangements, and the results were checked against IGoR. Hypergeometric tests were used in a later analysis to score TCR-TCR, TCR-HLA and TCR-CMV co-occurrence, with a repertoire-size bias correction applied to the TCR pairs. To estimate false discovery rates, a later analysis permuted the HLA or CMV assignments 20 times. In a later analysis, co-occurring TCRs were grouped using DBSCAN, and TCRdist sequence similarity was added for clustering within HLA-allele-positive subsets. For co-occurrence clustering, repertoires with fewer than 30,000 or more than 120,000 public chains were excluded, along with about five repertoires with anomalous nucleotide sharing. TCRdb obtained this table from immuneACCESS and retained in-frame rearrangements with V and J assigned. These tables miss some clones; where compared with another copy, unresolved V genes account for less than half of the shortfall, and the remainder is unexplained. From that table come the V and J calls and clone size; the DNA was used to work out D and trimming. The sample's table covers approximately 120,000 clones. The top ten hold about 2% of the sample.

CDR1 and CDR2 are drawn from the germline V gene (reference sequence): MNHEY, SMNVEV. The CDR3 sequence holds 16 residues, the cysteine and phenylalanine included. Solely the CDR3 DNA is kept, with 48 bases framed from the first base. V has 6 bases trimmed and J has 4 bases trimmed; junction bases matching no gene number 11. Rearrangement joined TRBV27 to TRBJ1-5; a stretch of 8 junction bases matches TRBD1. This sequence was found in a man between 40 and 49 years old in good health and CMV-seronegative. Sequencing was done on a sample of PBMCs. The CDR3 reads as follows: CASSPQGATGNQPQHF. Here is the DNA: TGTGCCAGCAGCCCGCAGGGGGCGACGGGAAATCAGCCCCAGCATTTT.